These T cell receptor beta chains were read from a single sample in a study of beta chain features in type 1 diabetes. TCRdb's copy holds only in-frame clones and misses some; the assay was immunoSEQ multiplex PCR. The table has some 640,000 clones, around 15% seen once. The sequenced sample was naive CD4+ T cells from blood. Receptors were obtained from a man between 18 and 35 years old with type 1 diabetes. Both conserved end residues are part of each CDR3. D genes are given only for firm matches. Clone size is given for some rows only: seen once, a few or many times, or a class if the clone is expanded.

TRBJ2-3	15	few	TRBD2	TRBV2	TGTGCCAGCCGGCAGGGACTAGGAGCTTTAGATACGCAGTATTTT	CASRQGLGALDTQYF
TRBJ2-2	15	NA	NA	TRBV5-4	TGTGCCAGCAGCTTGGAGTGGGGCGTCACCGGGGAGCTGTTTTTT	CASSLEWGVTGELFF
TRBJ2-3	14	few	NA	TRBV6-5	TGTGCCAGCAGTTATTCCACTGGGGGAGATACGCAGTATTTT	CASSYSTGGDTQYF
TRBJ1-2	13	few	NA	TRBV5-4	TGTGCCAGCACCGTTGGGAGGGACGAGGGCTACACCTTC	CASTVGRDEGYTF
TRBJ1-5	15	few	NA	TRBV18	TGTGCCAGCTCACCACAAGGGAGAGTCAATCAGCCCCAGCATTTT	CASSPQGRVNQPQHF
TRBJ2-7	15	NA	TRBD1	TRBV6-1	TGTGCCAGCAGTGAAGCGCGACAGGGCTCCTACGAGCAGTACTTC	CASSEARQGSYEQYF
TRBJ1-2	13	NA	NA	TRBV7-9	TGTGCCAGCAGCTTAAGGCACCTGTATGGCTACACCTTC	CASSLRHLYGYTF
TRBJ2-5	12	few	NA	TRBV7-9	TGTGCCAGCGGTGTAGGTCGAGAGACCCAGTACTTC	CASGVGRETQYF
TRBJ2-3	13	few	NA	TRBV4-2	TGTGCCAGCAGCTACGACACTCTAGGTACGCAGTATTTT	CASSYDTLGTQYF
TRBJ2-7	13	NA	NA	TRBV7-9	TGTGCCAGCAGCTTATGGCAGGGCGGGGAGCAGTACTTC	CASSLWQGGEQYF
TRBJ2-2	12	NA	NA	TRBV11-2	TGTGCCAGCAGCTTCAACACCGGGGAGCTGTTTTTT	CASSFNTGELFF
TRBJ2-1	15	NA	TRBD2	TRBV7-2	TGTGCCAGCAGCTTAACCGCGGGAGGGATGAATGAGCAGTTCTTC	CASSLTAGGMNEQFF
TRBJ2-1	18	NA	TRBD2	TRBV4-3	TGCGCCAGCAGCCACCGACTAGCGGGGGGTGCATCCCACAATGAGCAGTTCTTC	CASSHRLAGGASHNEQFF
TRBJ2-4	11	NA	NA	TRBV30	TGTGCCTGGATGGAAGGGAACATTCAGTACTTC	CAWMEGNIQYF
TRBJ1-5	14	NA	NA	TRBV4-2	TGTGCCAGCAGCCAAGTGGGTGGGAATCAGCCCCAGCATTTT	CASSQVGGNQPQHF
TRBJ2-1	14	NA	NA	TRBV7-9	TGTGCAGTTCCAAGCTCCTCAGAACACAATGAGCAGTTCTTC	CAVPSSSEHNEQFF
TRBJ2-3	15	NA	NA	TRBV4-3	TGCGCCAGCAGCCAATCCCGCAGGGCCGGAGATACGCAGTATTTT	CASSQSRRAGDTQYF
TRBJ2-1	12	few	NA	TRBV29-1	TGCAGCGTTGAAGCGGCTTCATTTGAGCAGTTCTTC	CSVEAASFEQFF
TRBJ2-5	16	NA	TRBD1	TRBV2	TGTGCCAGCAGGGCCAACCTGGACAGGGTGGCGGAGACCCAGTACTTC	CASRANLDRVAETQYF
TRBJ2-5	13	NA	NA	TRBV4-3	TGCGCCAGCAGCCAAGACCCGGGAGACACCCAGTACTTC	CASSQDPGDTQYF
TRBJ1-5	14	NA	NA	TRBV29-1	TGCAGCGTTGGGGGGGCTGATAGCAATCAGCCCCAGCATTTT	CSVGGADSNQPQHF
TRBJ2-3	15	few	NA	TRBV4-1	TGCGCCAGCAGCCAAGTTGGAGGACGCACAGATACGCAGTATTTT	CASSQVGGRTDTQYF
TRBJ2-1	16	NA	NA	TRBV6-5	TGTGCCAGCAGTTCCCAGCGACAGTTCCCCTACAATGAGCAGTTCTTC	CASSSQRQFPYNEQFF
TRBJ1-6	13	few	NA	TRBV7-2	TGTGCCAGCAACTCACAATCGAATTCACCCCTCCACTTT	CASNSQSNSPLHF
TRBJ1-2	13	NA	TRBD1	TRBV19	TGTGCCAGTAGGCCGGGACAGGTAGATGGCTACACCTTC	CASRPGQVDGYTF
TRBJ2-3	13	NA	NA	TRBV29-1	TGCAGCGTTGGAGGCGGAGGCACAGATACGCAGTATTTT	CSVGGGGTDTQYF
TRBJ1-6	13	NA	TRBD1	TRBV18	TGTGCCAGCTCATTCGACAGGGATTCACCCCTCCACTTT	CASSFDRDSPLHF
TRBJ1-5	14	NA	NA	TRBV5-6	TGTGCCAGCAGGGGACTGGGTAGCAATCAGCCCCAGCATTTT	CASRGLGSNQPQHF
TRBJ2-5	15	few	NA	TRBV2	TGTGCCAGCAGCTCCGATCAGGGGCGCCAAGAGACCCAGTACTTC	CASSSDQGRQETQYF